One T cell receptor beta chain is described in this entry. One end of the junction is discordant with germline, which a read error may explain. Germline V gene data show CDR1 as PRHDT and CDR2 as FYEKMQ (reference sequence). CDR3 size: 15 residues. Authors' processing steps: Estimates of nucleated cell counts were drawn from the amplification of reference gene primers. Measured with immunoSEQ multiplex PCR; TCRdb has only the in-frame clones, and not every one. Clone size and V and J calls were adopted from that table, with D and trimming inferred from the DNA. Of some 150,000 clones in the sample, more than 75% are singletons; the top ten hold around 8.6%. This sample was taken from a study of blood T cell repertoires in COVID-19. Turning to the study itself: The United States, Italy and Spain provided the acute and convalescent COVID-19 samples. T cells, B-cell-depleted T cells, or PBMCs supplied cDNA or gDNA.

The sample taken for sequencing was peripheral blood. This receptor was identified in a woman between 50 and 59 years old with active or convalescent COVID-19. This chain links TRBV13 with TRBJ2-7, with 7 bases matching TRBD1. DNA of the CDR3: TGTGCCAGCAGCATAGGACAGGCTAGCTCCTACGAGCAGTACTTC. Its protein product is CASSIGQASSYEQYF.